The clone carrying this T cell receptor beta chain showed up just a few times. What it recognizes is unknown. This sample is part of a study of blood T cells in healthy people across ages. The wider study: Per every two T cells, about one barcoded beta molecule was captured by template switching.

A second PCR, run for about 6 to 11 cycles, used a sample-barcoded 5' primer plus a J-beta primer mix. TCRdb re-analysed the 5' RACE reads in MiXCR, keeping a single row per CDR3 protein. The sample lists around 800,000 distinct CDR3 sequences, 35% to 60% occurring once. General study points: Roughly linear age-related decline in beta diversity appeared, significant by age 40.

This clonotype was sampled from an older man in good health. Specimen: blood.

In DNA form, the CDR3 reads TGTGCCAGCAGCTTAGCCGGCGGGGACGGAGTAGAGACCCAGTACTTC. Amino acid sequence: CASSLAGGDGVETQYF. The chain joins TRBV11-3 to TRBJ2-5; D is possibly TRBD2 (6 bases). Germline V gives CDR1 SGHNT, CDR2 YENEEA. The CDR3 extends over 16 amino acids. Trimming left V 1 base short and J 4 bases short, with 16 bases between. The variable domain in full, completed from reference TRBV11-3 and TRBJ2-5, reads EAGVVQSPRYKIIEKKQPVAFWCNPISGHNTLYWYLQNLGQGPELLIRYENEEAVDDSQLPKDRFSAERLKGVDSTLKIQPAELGDSAVYLCASSLAGGDGVETQYFGPGTRLLVL.